Listed below are T cell receptor beta chains from one sample, sequenced in a study of cytomegalovirus exposure and HLA in healthy donors. The table came from immunoSEQ multiplex PCR; TCRdb's copy has only in-frame clones and leaves some out. The data contain 150,000 to 200,000 clones, 95% to 97% of them singletons. Material: PBMCs. All receptors derive from a woman between 18 and 29 years old in good health and CMV-seronegative. Each CDR3 is given with its conserved first and last residue. The D gene is left open where the match is weak. A clone size is listed for some rows: how often the clone was seen (once, few, many), or a class if it is expanded.

v_gene: TRBV2
d_gene: TRBD1
abundance: -
j_gene: TRBJ2-7
CDR3aa: CASRGKTGAYEQYF
CDR3nt: TGTGCCAGCAGGGGAAAGACAGGGGCCTACGAGCAGTACTTC

v_gene: TRBV6-5
d_gene: TRBD1
abundance: -
j_gene: TRBJ1-2
CDR3aa: CATRGWGDYGYTF
CDR3nt: TGTGCCACCAGGGGGTGGGGGGACTATGGCTACACCTTC

v_gene: TRBV5-1
d_gene: -
abundance: -
j_gene: TRBJ2-5
CDR3aa: CASSALLLNQETQYF
CDR3nt: TGCGCCAGCAGCGCCCTACTACTAAACCAAGAGACCCAGTACTTC

v_gene: TRBV5-1
d_gene: TRBD2
abundance: -
j_gene: TRBJ2-1
CDR3aa: CASSLRTSGGSNEQFF
CDR3nt: TGCGCCAGCAGCTTACGGACTAGCGGGGGTTCAAATGAGCAGTTCTTC

v_gene: TRBV4-1
d_gene: -
abundance: -
j_gene: TRBJ2-7
CDR3aa: CASSQVQGTSYEQYF
CDR3nt: TGCGCCAGCAGCCAAGTACAGGGAACTTCCTACGAGCAGTACTTC

v_gene: TRBV6-5
d_gene: TRBD1
abundance: -
j_gene: TRBJ1-2
CDR3aa: CASSDTGQGPDYTF
CDR3nt: TGTGCCAGCAGTGACACCGGACAGGGCCCCGACTACACCTTC

v_gene: TRBV27
d_gene: -
abundance: -
j_gene: TRBJ1-2
CDR3aa: CASSLHKRDWNYGYTF
CDR3nt: TGTGCCAGCAGTTTACATAAGAGGGATTGGAACTATGGCTACACCTTC

v_gene: TRBV6-5
d_gene: TRBD2
abundance: -
j_gene: TRBJ2-2
CDR3aa: CATRSGGAGTGELFF
CDR3nt: TGTGCCACCAGAAGCGGGGGGGCGGGCACCGGGGAGCTGTTTTTT

v_gene: TRBV6-5
d_gene: -
abundance: -
j_gene: TRBJ2-2
CDR3aa: CASSHALTGELFF
CDR3nt: TGTGCCAGCTCTCATGCGTTGACCGGGGAGCTGTTTTTT

v_gene: TRBV5-5
d_gene: TRBD1
abundance: once
j_gene: TRBJ1-1
CDR3aa: CASSSSGGRTEAFF
CDR3nt: TGTGCCAGCAGCTCATCAGGGGGCAGGACTGAAGCTTTCTTT

v_gene: TRBV5-4
d_gene: TRBD2
abundance: -
j_gene: TRBJ2-3
CDR3aa: CASSLERGGLDTQYF
CDR3nt: TGTGCCAGCAGCTTGGAACGGGGGGGGTTGGATACGCAGTATTTT

v_gene: TRBV5-6
d_gene: -
abundance: once
j_gene: TRBJ1-5
CDR3aa: CASSLDRDSNQPQHF
CDR3nt: TGTGCCAGCAGCTTGGACAGGGACAGCAATCAGCCCCAGCATTTT

v_gene: TRBV19
d_gene: TRBD2
abundance: -
j_gene: TRBJ2-5
CDR3aa: CASTISTSGSETQYF
CDR3nt: TGTGCCAGTACCATAAGTACTAGCGGGTCAGAGACCCAGTACTTC

v_gene: TRBV4-1
d_gene: -
abundance: -
j_gene: TRBJ2-7
CDR3aa: CASSHTTGAYEQYF
CDR3nt: TGCGCCAGCAGCCATACGACAGGAGCCTACGAGCAGTACTTC

v_gene: TRBV5-1
d_gene: -
abundance: -
j_gene: TRBJ2-1
CDR3aa: CASKSRLAFNEQFF
CDR3nt: TGCGCCTCTAAAAGTCGGCTAGCTTTCAATGAGCAGTTCTTC

v_gene: TRBV11-2
d_gene: -
abundance: once
j_gene: TRBJ1-1
CDR3aa: CASSFTANTEAFF
CDR3nt: TGTGCCAGCAGCTTTACAGCTAACACTGAAGCTTTCTTT

v_gene: TRBV18
d_gene: -
abundance: -
j_gene: TRBJ1-5
CDR3aa: CASSPAGYGEPQHF
CDR3nt: TGTGCCAGCTCACCCGCCGGTTACGGGGAGCCCCAGCATTTT

v_gene: TRBV6-5
d_gene: TRBD1
abundance: -
j_gene: TRBJ1-3
CDR3aa: CATVGTGGNTIYF
CDR3nt: TGTGCGACTGTCGGGACAGGGGGAAACACCATATATTTT

v_gene: TRBV19
d_gene: TRBD2
abundance: -
j_gene: TRBJ2-2
CDR3aa: CASSIVRGGTGELFF
CDR3nt: TGTGCCAGTAGTATAGTACGGGGAGGGACCGGGGAGCTGTTTTTT

v_gene: TRBV7-2
d_gene: -
abundance: -
j_gene: TRBJ1-5
CDR3aa: CASSWGPEQPQHF
CDR3nt: TGTGCCAGCAGCTGGGGGCCGGAACAGCCCCAGCATTTT

v_gene: TRBV29-1
d_gene: -
abundance: -
j_gene: TRBJ2-1
CDR3aa: CSAVDSGVEQFF
CDR3nt: TGCAGCGCCGTGGACTCCGGGGTTGAGCAGTTCTTC

v_gene: TRBV4-1
d_gene: -
abundance: -
j_gene: TRBJ2-2
CDR3aa: CASSQEFSGTGELFF
CDR3nt: TGCGCCAGCAGCCAAGAATTCTCGGGCACCGGGGAGCTGTTTTTT

v_gene: TRBV9
d_gene: -
abundance: -
j_gene: TRBJ1-2
CDR3aa: CASSVASPSYGYTF
CDR3nt: TGTGCCAGCAGCGTAGCTAGTCCGAGTTATGGCTACACCTTC

v_gene: TRBV6-4
d_gene: -
abundance: few
j_gene: TRBJ2-3
CDR3aa: CASSDTGTDTQYF
CDR3nt: TGTGCCAGCAGTGACACAGGCACAGATACGCAGTATTTT

v_gene: TRBV19
d_gene: -
abundance: once
j_gene: TRBJ2-7
CDR3aa: CASSPQLTGGYEQYF
CDR3nt: TGTGCCAGTAGTCCCCAACTGACAGGAGGCTACGAGCAGTACTTC

v_gene: TRBV5-1
d_gene: TRBD1
abundance: -
j_gene: TRBJ1-4
CDR3aa: CASSSAGQGIATNEKLFF
CDR3nt: TGCGCCAGCAGCTCTGCGGGACAGGGGATCGCAACTAATGAAAAACTGTTTTTT

v_gene: TRBV5-6
d_gene: -
abundance: -
j_gene: TRBJ2-7
CDR3aa: CASSLGYGGNYEQYF
CDR3nt: TGTGCCAGCAGCCTAGGTTATGGGGGGAACTACGAGCAGTACTTC

v_gene: TRBV2
d_gene: TRBD2
abundance: -
j_gene: TRBJ2-2
CDR3aa: CASRKLAGAPWGGELFF
CDR3nt: TGTGCCAGCAGAAAACTAGCGGGGGCCCCCTGGGGCGGGGAGCTGTTTTTT

v_gene: TRBV2
d_gene: -
abundance: -
j_gene: TRBJ1-2
CDR3aa: CASRTTGPSGYTF
CDR3nt: TGTGCCAGCAGGACGACAGGACCATCGGGCTACACCTTC

v_gene: TRBV23-1
d_gene: -
abundance: -
j_gene: TRBJ1-2
CDR3aa: CASSQTLPPLLTGCSYGYTF
CDR3nt: TGCGCCAGCAGTCAAACCTTACCCCCCCTATTGACAGGTTGTTCCTATGGCTACACCTTC

v_gene: TRBV29-1
d_gene: TRBD1
abundance: once
j_gene: TRBJ1-2
CDR3aa: CSVGGQGHGYTF
CDR3nt: TGCAGCGTTGGGGGACAGGGACATGGCTACACCTTC

v_gene: TRBV6-1
d_gene: -
abundance: -
j_gene: TRBJ1-4
CDR3aa: CASSERRGRANEKLFF
CDR3nt: TGTGCCAGCAGTGAGCGCAGGGGTCGGGCTAATGAAAAACTGTTTTTT

v_gene: TRBV2
d_gene: TRBD2
abundance: few
j_gene: TRBJ2-3
CDR3aa: CASGTTFTDTQYF
CDR3nt: TGTGCCTCAGGGACTACCTTCACAGATACGCAGTATTTT

v_gene: TRBV7-9
d_gene: TRBD2
abundance: -
j_gene: TRBJ2-3
CDR3aa: CASSLLAGEQYF
CDR3nt: TGTGCCAGCAGCTTACTAGCGGGGGAGCAGTATTTT

v_gene: TRBV11-2
d_gene: -
abundance: -
j_gene: TRBJ2-2
CDR3aa: CASSLGGIGANTGELFF
CDR3nt: TGTGCCAGCAGCTTAGGGGGTATCGGGGCGAACACCGGGGAGCTGTTTTTT

v_gene: TRBV5-1
d_gene: -
abundance: -
j_gene: TRBJ2-2
CDR3aa: CASSVQRPPGELFF
CDR3nt: TGCGCCAGCAGCGTACAACGTCCTCCCGGGGAGCTGTTTTTT

v_gene: TRBV27
d_gene: TRBD1
abundance: -
j_gene: TRBJ2-1
CDR3aa: CASSEGQTYNEQFF
CDR3nt: TGTGCCAGCAGTGAGGGACAGACCTACAATGAGCAGTTCTTC

v_gene: TRBV27
d_gene: TRBD2
abundance: -
j_gene: TRBJ2-7
CDR3aa: CASSLIRGGSYEQYF
CDR3nt: TGTGCCAGCAGTTTAATCCGGGGGGGCTCCTACGAGCAGTACTTC

v_gene: TRBV4-1
d_gene: -
abundance: -
j_gene: TRBJ1-5
CDR3aa: CASSHRGTVGYSNQPQHF
CDR3nt: TGCGCCAGCAGCCACCGCGGGACGGTGGGTTATAGCAATCAGCCCCAGCATTTT

v_gene: TRBV19
d_gene: TRBD2
abundance: -
j_gene: TRBJ2-3
CDR3aa: CASSSGLAGGQDTQYF
CDR3nt: TGTGCCAGTAGCTCCGGGCTAGCGGGGGGGCAAGATACGCAGTATTTT

v_gene: TRBV27
d_gene: -
abundance: -
j_gene: TRBJ1-5
CDR3aa: CASSLQGYNQPQHF
CDR3nt: TGTGCCAGCAGTCTTCAGGGATACAATCAGCCCCAGCATTTT

v_gene: TRBV13
d_gene: -
abundance: -
j_gene: TRBJ2-1
CDR3aa: CASSSQTRKRDGQFF
CDR3nt: TGTGCCAGCAGCTCCCAGACTAGAAAGAGGGATGGGCAGTTCTTC

v_gene: TRBV19
d_gene: -
abundance: -
j_gene: TRBJ1-1
CDR3aa: CASSIVAGKNTEAFF
CDR3nt: TGTGCCAGTAGTATAGTGGCAGGGAAGAACACTGAAGCTTTCTTT

v_gene: TRBV7-2
d_gene: -
abundance: -
j_gene: TRBJ2-3
CDR3aa: CASSLGPYPPTDTQYF
CDR3nt: TGTGCCAGCAGCTTAGGGCCATACCCACCCACAGATACGCAGTATTTT

v_gene: TRBV5-6
d_gene: -
abundance: -
j_gene: TRBJ2-6
CDR3aa: CASSFWTFSGANVLTF
CDR3nt: TGTGCCAGCAGCTTTTGGACATTCTCTGGGGCCAACGTCCTGACTTTC

v_gene: TRBV6-6
d_gene: -
abundance: -
j_gene: TRBJ1-2
CDR3aa: CASSYPGQIYGYTF
CDR3nt: TGTGCCAGCAGTTACCCCGGACAGATCTATGGCTACACCTTC

v_gene: TRBV5-1
d_gene: -
abundance: -
j_gene: TRBJ1-1
CDR3aa: CASQPRGGTEAFF
CDR3nt: TGCGCCAGCCAGCCTCGGGGGGGCACTGAAGCTTTCTTT

v_gene: TRBV19
d_gene: -
abundance: -
j_gene: TRBJ2-6
CDR3aa: CASSKYSGANVLTF
CDR3nt: TGTGCCAGTAGTAAATACTCTGGGGCCAACGTCCTGACTTTC

v_gene: TRBV18
d_gene: -
abundance: -
j_gene: TRBJ2-1
CDR3aa: CASSPPGAAVDEQFF
CDR3nt: TGTGCCAGCTCACCACCAGGGGCAGCAGTTGATGAGCAGTTCTTC

v_gene: TRBV7-3
d_gene: TRBD2
abundance: -
j_gene: TRBJ2-3
CDR3aa: CASRLAVRDTQYF
CDR3nt: TGTGCCAGCCGACTAGCAGTACGAGATACGCAGTATTTT

v_gene: TRBV9
d_gene: -
abundance: -
j_gene: TRBJ1-1
CDR3aa: CASSVGGATEAFF
CDR3nt: TGTGCCAGCAGCGTAGGCGGGGCCACTGAAGCTTTCTTT

v_gene: TRBV11-2
d_gene: -
abundance: -
j_gene: TRBJ1-5
CDR3aa: CASSLVEDSNQPQHF
CDR3nt: TGTGCCAGCAGCTTAGTCGAGGATAGCAATCAGCCCCAGCATTTT